The 29 T cell receptor beta chains below come from one sample, sequenced in a study of immune cell composition in non-small cell lung cancer. Normal lung was taken at the farthest possible site, at least 3 cm from tumour. Here immunoSEQ multiplex PCR was the method, and the copy in TCRdb shows in-frame clones only, minus some. The sample consists of roughly 3,000 clones, about 74% of them appearing once. Sequencing used non-adjacent lung tissue. These receptors all come from a human donor with non-small cell lung cancer.

The chain combines TRBV18 with TRBJ1-1, with a weak D call TRBD1 (5 bases). Deletions cut 4 bases from V and 0 bases from J, with 21 bases between. The CDR3 contains 18 residues. Germline-derived CDR1 and CDR2 are KGHSH and LQKENI. CDR3 sequence: CASSLWGGNKFMNTEAFF. In DNA form, the CDR3 reads TGTGCCAGCTCACTCTGGGGGGGGAACAAGTTCATGAACACTGAAGCTTTCTTT.

The V and J genes are TRBV6-5 and TRBJ2-3; D is unclear. The CDR3 consists of 8 residues. CDR1 and CDR2 from the germline V gene are MNHEY and SVGAGI. V was shortened by 11 bases and J by 6 bases, with 3 bases between the two germline ends. CDR3 bases: TGTGCCCTCGATACGCAGTATTTT. Protein product: CALDTQYF.

CDR3 in amino acids: CASSLVASGGLRNTGELFF. The CDR3 DNA reads TGTGCCAGCAGCTTAGTCGCTAGCGGGGGACTTCGGAACACCGGGGAGCTGTTTTTT. This chain connects TRBV11-3 to TRBJ2-2, with 10 bases fitting TRBD2. The CDR3 spans 19 residues. Germline V lookup: CDR1 SGHNT, CDR2 YENEEA. J was trimmed by 1 base and V by 1 base; bases with no gene match: 9.

V usage is TRBV6-5 and J usage is TRBJ2-5, with 10 bases fitting TRBD2. V gave up 5 bases and J gave up 2 bases; unmatched junction bases: 5. CDR3 length: 15 residues. CDR1 and CDR2 from the germline V gene are MNHEY and SVGAGI. CDR3 region: CASSQTSGPQETQYF. CDR3 bases: TGTGCCAGCAGTCAGACTAGCGGGCCACAAGAGACCCAGTACTTC.

The rearrangement links TRBV7-2 to TRBJ2-2; TRBD1 might be the D (6 bases). V was shortened by 9 bases and J by 0 bases, with 14 bases between the two germline ends. This CDR3 has 15 residues. CDR1 is SGHTA and CDR2 is FQGNSA in the germline V gene. The CDR3 loop is CASTLGAANTGELFF. CDR3 DNA: TGTGCCAGTACGCTGGGGGCGGCGAACACCGGGGAGCTGTTTTTT. Combining the CDR3 with reference TRBV7-2 and TRBJ2-2 gives the whole variable domain GAGVSQSPSNKVTEKGKDVELRCDPISGHTALYWYRQSLGQGLEFLIYFQGNSAPDKSGLPSDRFSAERTGGSVSTLTIQRTQQEDSAVYLCASTLGAANTGELFFGEGSRLTVL.

V is TRBV7-9 and J is TRBJ1-1; D is unclear. From germline, CDR1 is SEHNR and CDR2 FQNEAQ (reference sequence). There are 12 residues in the CDR3. V shed 3 bases and J shed 6 bases, with 8 bases lying between them. The CDR3 bases are TGTGCCAGCAGCTTGAGCTCCCCTGAAGCTTTCTTT. It yields the protein CASSLSSPEAFF.

This chain joins TRBV19 and TRBJ2-5; TRBD2 aligns across 10 bases. V lost 3 bases and J lost 5; bases outside the gene matches: 15. The CDR3 sequence is 18 residues long. Germline loops: CDR1 LNHDA, CDR2 SQIVND (reference sequence). This chain's CDR3 is CASSMSLSGGTRWETQYF. The CDR3 DNA reads TGTGCCAGTAGTATGAGTCTTAGCGGGGGGACCCGGTGGGAGACCCAGTACTTC.

This clone has more than one count but fewer than ten. The chain couples TRBV7-9 to TRBJ2-1, with TRBD1 identical over 7 bases. The CDR3 totals 12 residues. Germline assignment: CDR1 SEHNR and CDR2 FQNEAQ (reference sequence). The junction had 6 bases not matched to a gene; V was cut back by 10 bases and J by 6 bases. CDR3 loop: CAINRGPNEQFF. CDR3 bases: TGTGCCATAAACAGGGGCCCCAATGAGCAGTTCTTC.

The chain couples TRBV5-1 to TRBJ2-7, with a tentative D call TRBD2 (5 bases). CDR3 length equals 12 residues. The V gene's germline CDR1 is SGHRS and CDR2 YFSETQ. V shed 7 bases and J shed 4 bases, with 12 bases lying between them. CDR3 sequence reads: CASGKDLYEQYF. CDR3 in DNA: TGCGCCAGCGGGAAGGACTTATACGAGCAGTACTTC.

This chain uses TRBV6-1 with TRBJ2-1; the D gene is possibly TRBD2 (6 bases). Trimming left V 4 bases short and J 0 bases short, with 10 bases between. The CDR3 contains 15 residues. Germline assignment: CDR1 MNHNS and CDR2 SASEGT. Here the CDR3 reads CASSGTGDSYNEQFF. For the CDR3, the DNA is TGTGCCAGCAGTGGAACGGGGGACTCCTACAATGAGCAGTTCTTC.

The rearrangement joins TRBV6-5 to TRBJ2-2; 7 positions match TRBD1. Germline V lookup: CDR1 MNHEY, CDR2 SVGAGI. After removal of 2 bases from V and 4 bases from J, the junction contained 4 bases not matched to a gene. The CDR3 runs 15 residues. The CDR3 DNA follows: TGTGCCAGCAGTTACCGGACAGGTGGCACCGGGGAGCTGTTTTTT. Its protein is CASSYRTGGTGELFF.

The count of this clone is one. The chain employs TRBV6-1 and TRBJ1-2; 8 nucleotides align to TRBD1. Trimming cost V 5 bases and J 2 bases; bases outside gene matches: 7. CDR3 length: 15 amino acids. Germline V gives CDR1 MNHNS, CDR2 SASEGT. Written as DNA, the CDR3 is TGTGCCAGCAGTAGCGGACAGGGTTCCAACTATGGCTACACCTTC. Encoded protein: CASSSGQGSNYGYTF.

The genes are TRBV6-4 and TRBJ2-1, with D perhaps matching TRBD1 (6 bases). V was cut by 4 bases and J by 7 bases, with 11 bases left in between. Germline V gene sequence: CDR1 MRHNA, CDR2 SNTAGT. The CDR3 loop spans 13 amino acids. CDR3 residues: CASSASDSNEQFF. Written as DNA, the CDR3 is TGTGCCAGCAGTGCCTCGGACAGTAATGAGCAGTTCTTC.

This clone was picked up a small number of times. J is TRBJ2-2 and V is TRBV7-6, with D tentatively TRBD2 (5 bases). This CDR3 has 15 residues. Trimming pared 2 bases from V and 4 bases from J, leaving 11 bases between. CDR1 is SGHVS, CDR2 FNYEAQ, per germline. The CDR3 reads CASSLSLAGTGELFF. The DNA for the CDR3 is TGTGCCAGCAGCTTAAGTCTAGCAGGCACCGGGGAGCTGTTTTTT.

This chain uses TRBV18 with TRBJ2-3, with 8 bases aligning to TRBD2. The CDR3 extends over 16 amino acids. Germline loops: CDR1 KGHSH, CDR2 LQKENI. V dropped 3 bases and J dropped 3; count of bases not matched to a gene: 8. Here the CDR3 reads CASSPVERGWTDTQYF. The CDR3 nucleotides read TGTGCCAGCTCACCGGTAGAGCGGGGGTGGACAGATACGCAGTATTTT.

In its sample, this clone was seen a few times. The rearrangement joins TRBV7-9 to TRBJ2-7; perhaps TRBD1 as D (8 bases). V gave up 6 bases and J gave up 3 bases, with 15 bases separating them. The CDR3 has 14 residues. CDR1 and CDR2 (germline): SEHNR, FQNEAQ (reference sequence). CDR3 sequence reads: CASSTGGAGYEQYF. CDR3 DNA: TGTGCCAGCAGTACAGGGGGGGCGGGCTACGAGCAGTACTTC.

The chain couples TRBV28 to TRBJ2-3, with 13 bases that match TRBD2. With V trimmed by 3 bases and J by 3 bases, 3 bases remained unmatched. The CDR3 is made up of 16 amino acids. CDR1 and CDR2 from the germline V gene are MDHEN and SYDVKM. The CDR3 here is CASSLGLAGQTDTQYF. The CDR3, as DNA: TGTGCCAGCAGTTTGGGACTAGCGGGACAGACAGATACGCAGTATTTT.

The rearrangement links TRBV28 to TRBJ1-2; a weak D match, TRBD1 (5 bases). V lost 3 bases to trimming and J lost 5 bases, with 7 bases between them. The germline V gene has CDR1 MDHEN and CDR2 SYDVKM. This CDR3 comprises 12 residues. This CDR3 reads CASSFRQYGYTF. In DNA form, the CDR3 reads TGTGCCAGCAGTTTTCGACAGTATGGCTACACCTTC.

The chain has TRBV19 and TRBJ2-7, with a tentative D call TRBD1 (6 bases). V dropped 6 bases and J dropped 3 bases, with 12 bases sitting between them. The CDR3 consists of 13 residues. Germline V lookup: CDR1 LNHDA, CDR2 SQIVND (reference sequence). This chain's CDR3 is CASSSTRGYEQYF. DNA of the CDR3: TGTGCCAGTAGCAGCACCAGGGGCTACGAGCAGTACTTC.

The chain couples TRBV19 to TRBJ2-5; D possibly corresponds to TRBD2 (6 bases). The J call may be incorrect, as the DNA end agrees better with TRBJ2-7. This CDR3 has 14 amino acids. CDR1 is LNHDA, CDR2 SQIVND, per germline (reference sequence). The CDR3 is CASAGTGASYEQYF. CDR3 sequence (DNA): TGTGCCAGTGCCGGGACTGGAGCCTCCTACGAGCAGTACTTC.

This clone is medium-sized within its sample. The chain carries TRBV6-1 and TRBJ1-1, with D possibly TRBD1 on 5 matching bases. V lost 5 bases, J lost 0 bases, and 7 bases lay in between. The CDR3 consists of 13 residues. The germline gives CDR1 MNHNS, CDR2 SASEGT. The CDR3 region is CASSRQMNTEAFF. The CDR3 DNA sequence: TGTGCCAGCAGTCGACAGATGAACACTGAAGCTTTCTTT.

V is TRBV11-3 and J is TRBJ1-1; TRBD1 matches at 7 bases. Trimming at V came to 4 bases and at J to 5 bases, leaving 4 bases not matched to a gene. CDR1 and CDR2 from the germline V gene are SGHNT and YENEEA. This CDR3 region has 13 residues. CDR3 sequence reads: CASSSYRGTEAFF. DNA of the CDR3: TGTGCCAGCAGCTCCTACAGGGGTACTGAAGCTTTCTTT.

The chain combines TRBV11-3 with TRBJ1-5; D remains unclear. This CDR3 comprises 15 residues. V was clipped by 1 base and J by 0 bases, with 7 bases between them. CDR1 is SGHNT, CDR2 YENEEA, per germline. In nucleotides, the CDR3 is TGTGCCAGCAGCTTAGGCGGTTATAGCAATCAGCCCCAGCATTTT. Translation: CASSLGGYSNQPQHF.

In this sample, this clone turned up once. V gene TRBV5-1 combines with J gene TRBJ2-3; D ambiguous. Trimming stripped 3 bases from V and 4 bases from J, with 18 bases between. The germline CDR1 and CDR2 sequences are SGHRS and YFSETQ. The CDR3 is 16 residues long. CDR3 in DNA: TGCGCCAGCAGCTCCCCCCTAGGAGCAAGGTCAGATACGCAGTATTTT. As protein: CASSSPLGARSDTQYF.

This sequence joins TRBV7-8 and TRBJ2-1; TRBD2 aligns across 8 bases. This CDR3 has 17 residues. In germline, CDR1 is SGHVS, CDR2 FQNEAQ. J gave up 6 bases and V 5 bases, and 15 bases lay outside the gene matches. The CDR3 coding sequence is TGTGCCAGCAGCCAAGGACTAGCAGGCCTCATGGGCAATGAGCAGTTCTTC. Its protein is CASSQGLAGLMGNEQFF. The full variable domain, rest sourced from reference TRBV7-8 and TRBJ2-1, is GAGVSQSPRYKVAKRGQDVALRCDPISGHVSLFWYQQALGQGPEFLTYFQNEAQLDKSGLPSDRFFAERPEGSVSTLKIQRTQQEDSAVYLCASSQGLAGLMGNEQFFGPGTRLTVL.

The gene calls are TRBV7-3 and TRBJ1-1, with a tentative D call TRBD1 (6 bases). This CDR3 has 17 residues. The germline V gene encodes CDR1 SGHTA and CDR2 FQGTGA. V was pared by 5 bases and J by 1 base, with 20 bases between. The CDR3 here is CASSPLGAPTSNTEAFF. In DNA, the CDR3 is TGTGCCAGCAGCCCGCTGGGGGCCCCGACATCGAACACTGAAGCTTTCTTT.

A single count supports this clone. This chain connects TRBV6-5 to TRBJ1-3; no definite D call. The CDR3 has 13 residues. Germline assignment: CDR1 MNHEY and CDR2 SVGAGI. V was cut by 5 bases and J by 4 bases, with 9 bases left in between. As DNA, the CDR3 is TGTGCCAGCAGTCCTGCGACAGGAAACACCATATATTTT. Its translation is CASSPATGNTIYF.

This chain links TRBV11-2 with TRBJ2-7, with 9 bases lining up with TRBD1. The CDR3 sequence is 15 residues long. From germline, CDR1 is SGHAT and CDR2 FQNNGV. J gave up 1 base and V 6 bases, and 7 bases lay outside the gene matches. The CDR3: CASRQDRGTSYEQYF. CDR3 sequence (DNA): TGTGCCAGCAGACAGGACAGGGGAACATCCTACGAGCAGTACTTC.

V and J are TRBV7-9 and TRBJ2-7, with D tentatively TRBD2 (6 bases). The ends were cut back, 6 bases at V and 0 bases at J, with 12 bases in the middle. The CDR3 has 14 amino acids. Germline CDR1 SEHNR, CDR2 FQNEAQ (reference sequence). The CDR3: CASSAGRSSYEQYF. CDR3 in DNA: TGTGCCAGCAGTGCGGGAAGAAGCTCCTACGAGCAGTACTTC.